A selection of T cell receptor beta chains follows, all from one sample in a study of blood T cells in healthy people across ages. TCRdb redid the calling of the 5' RACE reads with MiXCR, one entry per CDR3 protein. The sample contains about 680,000 distinct CDR3 sequences, 45% to 50% of which appear only once. Sequences were obtained from blood. Receptors were obtained from a woman aged 55-75 years in good health. Each CDR3 is given with its conserved first and last residue. D genes are given only for firm matches. A row's size may be missing; if present it is once, few, many or a size class.

TRBV20-1	NA	few	11	TRBJ2-4	TGCAGTGCTAGCTCCCCCTCAGAGCAGTACTTC	CSASSPSEQYF
TRBV20-1	NA	few	11	TRBJ1-2	TGCAGTGCTAGAGATCCTTATGGCTACACCTTC	CSARDPYGYTF
TRBV18	TRBD1	NA	17	TRBJ2-1	TGTGCCAGCTACACCTTAGGACAGGGCGGGTCCTACAATGAGCAGTTCTTC	CASYTLGQGGSYNEQFF
TRBV7-6	NA	NA	13	TRBJ2-7	TGTGCCAGCAGCTTAGACACCTTCGACGAGCAGTACTTC	CASSLDTFDEQYF
TRBV28	TRBD1	once	15	TRBJ1-1	TGTGCCAGCAGTTCTCCTGGACAGGGCTTATTAGGAGCTTTCTTT	CASSSPGQGLLGAFF
TRBV5-1	NA	NA	14	TRBJ2-7	TGCGCCAGCAGCTTCAACGACGGAGCCTACGAGCAGTACTTC	CASSFNDGAYEQYF
TRBV6-4	NA	NA	14	TRBJ2-3	TGTGCCAGCAGCGGAATTTCGACGGCAGATACGCAGTATTTT	CASSGISTADTQYF
TRBV6-2/TRBV6-3	NA	NA	14	TRBJ1-6	TGTGCCAGCAGCCCCTTACGAGGGGGATCACCCCTCCACTTT	CASSPLRGGSPLHF
TRBV7-3	TRBD1	few	16	TRBJ2-1	TGTGCCAGCAGCTTACTAGGGACAGGGTACGACAATGAGCAGTTCTTC	CASSLLGTGYDNEQFF
TRBV4-3	TRBD2	NA	15	TRBJ2-3	TGCGCCAGCAGCCAAGGGACTAGCGGGATCGGGGCGCAGTATTTT	CASSQGTSGIGAQYF
TRBV20-1	TRBD2	NA	16	TRBJ2-7	TGCAGTGCTAGTCCTATGGCGGGAGGGAACATGTACGAGCAGTACTTC	CSASPMAGGNMYEQYF